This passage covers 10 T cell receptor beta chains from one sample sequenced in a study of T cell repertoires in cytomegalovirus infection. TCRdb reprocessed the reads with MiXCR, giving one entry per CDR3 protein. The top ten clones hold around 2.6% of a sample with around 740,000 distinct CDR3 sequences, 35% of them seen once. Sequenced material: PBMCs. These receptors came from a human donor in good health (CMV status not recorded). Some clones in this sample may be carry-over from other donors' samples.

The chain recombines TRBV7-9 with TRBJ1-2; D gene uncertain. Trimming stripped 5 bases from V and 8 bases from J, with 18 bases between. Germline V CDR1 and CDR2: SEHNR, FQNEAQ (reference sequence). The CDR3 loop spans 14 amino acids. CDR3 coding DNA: TGTGCCAGCAGCCCTTTTCCGGAGGTCCGGGGCTACACCTTC. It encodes CASSPFPEVRGYTF.

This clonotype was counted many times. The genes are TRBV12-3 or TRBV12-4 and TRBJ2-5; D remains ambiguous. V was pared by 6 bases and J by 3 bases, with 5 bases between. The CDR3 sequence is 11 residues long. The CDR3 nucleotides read TGTGCCAGCAGCACCAAAGAGACCCAGTACTTC. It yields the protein CASSTKETQYF.

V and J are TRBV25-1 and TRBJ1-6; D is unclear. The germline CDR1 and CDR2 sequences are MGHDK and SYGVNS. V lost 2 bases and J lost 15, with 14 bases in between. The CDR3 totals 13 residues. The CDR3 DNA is TGTGCCAGCAGTGAACCGAGCCTTCGCGTCCTCCACTTT. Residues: CASSEPSLRVLHF.

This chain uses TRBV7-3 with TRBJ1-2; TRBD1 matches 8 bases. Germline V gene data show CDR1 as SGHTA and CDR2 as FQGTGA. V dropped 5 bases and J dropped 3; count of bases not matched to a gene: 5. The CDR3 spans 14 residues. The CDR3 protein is CASSPGDRHYGYTF. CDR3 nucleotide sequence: TGTGCCAGCAGCCCAGGGGACAGGCACTATGGCTACACCTTC.

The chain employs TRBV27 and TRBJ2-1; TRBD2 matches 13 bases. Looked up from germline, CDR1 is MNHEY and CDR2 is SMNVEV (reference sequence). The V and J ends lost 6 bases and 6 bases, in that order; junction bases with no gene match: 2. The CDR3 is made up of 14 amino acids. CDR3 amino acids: CASSGTSGINEQFF. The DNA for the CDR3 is TGTGCCAGCAGCGGGACTAGCGGGATCAATGAGCAGTTCTTC.

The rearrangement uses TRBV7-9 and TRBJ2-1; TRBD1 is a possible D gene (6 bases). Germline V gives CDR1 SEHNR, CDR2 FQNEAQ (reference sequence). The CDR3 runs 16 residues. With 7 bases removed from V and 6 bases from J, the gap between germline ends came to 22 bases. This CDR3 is CASTDTGKGDTNEQFF. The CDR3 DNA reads TGTGCCAGCACCGATACAGGGAAGGGGGATACCAATGAGCAGTTCTTC.

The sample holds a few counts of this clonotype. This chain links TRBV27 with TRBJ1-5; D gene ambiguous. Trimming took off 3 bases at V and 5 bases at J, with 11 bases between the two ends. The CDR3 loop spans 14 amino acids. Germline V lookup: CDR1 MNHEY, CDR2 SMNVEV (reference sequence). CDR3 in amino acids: CASSFEGSDQPQHF. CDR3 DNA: TGTGCCAGCAGTTTTGAGGGTTCAGATCAGCCCCAGCATTTT.

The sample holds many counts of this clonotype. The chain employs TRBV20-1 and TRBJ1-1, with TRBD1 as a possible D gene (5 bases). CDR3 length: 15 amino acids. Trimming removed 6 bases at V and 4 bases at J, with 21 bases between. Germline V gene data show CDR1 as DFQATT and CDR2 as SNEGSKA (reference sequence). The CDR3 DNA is TGCAGTGCGACTAAAAAGGGGTTTGAGGGCACTGAAGCTTTCTTT. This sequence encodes CSATKKGFEGTEAFF.

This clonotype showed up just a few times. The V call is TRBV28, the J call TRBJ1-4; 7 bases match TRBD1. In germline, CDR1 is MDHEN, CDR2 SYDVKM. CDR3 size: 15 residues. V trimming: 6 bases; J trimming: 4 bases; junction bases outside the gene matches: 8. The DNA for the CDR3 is TGTGCCAGCAGAAGACAGGGACCTGATAATGAAAAACTGTTTTTT. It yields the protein CASRRQGPDNEKLFF.

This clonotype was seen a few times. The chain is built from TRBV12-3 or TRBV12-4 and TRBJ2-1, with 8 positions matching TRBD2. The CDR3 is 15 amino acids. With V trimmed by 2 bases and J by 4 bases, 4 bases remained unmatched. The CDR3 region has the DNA TGTGCCAGCAGTTTACCACTAGCGGATTACAATGAGCAGTTCTTC. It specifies CASSLPLADYNEQFF.